A few counts support the clone carrying this TCR beta chain. The antigen is not known. CDR1 is MNHNS, CDR2 SASEGT, per germline. V lost 7 bases to trimming and J lost 4 bases, with 19 bases between them. The CDR3 runs 15 residues. From the RT-PCR reads, TCRdb called clonotypes with MiXCR, one entry per CDR3 protein. The sample contains about 570,000 distinct CDR3 sequences, 10% to 15% of which appear only once. This sample stems from a study of response to subunit inactivated influenza vaccine. Study results and caveats: The authors suggested that every seasonal influenza vaccination recruits few new T cells.

The chain carries TRBV6-1 and TRBJ2-5, with D perhaps TRBD1 or TRBD2 (5 bases each). The input for sequencing was PBMCs from blood, taken on the day of vaccination. This clonotype was sampled from a man in his fifties or sixties who received an inactivated influenza vaccine. CDR3 protein: CASIPRRRQGETQYF. DNA of the CDR3: TGTGCCAGCATCCCCCGCAGGAGGCAGGGAGAGACCCAGTACTTC.